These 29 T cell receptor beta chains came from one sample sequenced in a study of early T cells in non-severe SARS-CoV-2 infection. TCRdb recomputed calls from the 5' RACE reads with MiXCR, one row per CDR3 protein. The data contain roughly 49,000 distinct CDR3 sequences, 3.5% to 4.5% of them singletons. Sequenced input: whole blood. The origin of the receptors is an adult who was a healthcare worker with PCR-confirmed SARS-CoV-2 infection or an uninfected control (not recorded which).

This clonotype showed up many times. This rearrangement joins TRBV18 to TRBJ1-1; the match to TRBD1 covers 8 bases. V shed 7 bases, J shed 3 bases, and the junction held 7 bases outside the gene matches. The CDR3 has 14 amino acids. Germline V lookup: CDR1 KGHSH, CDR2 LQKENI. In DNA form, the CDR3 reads TGTGCCAGCTGCTCGGACAGGGCAGACACTGAAGCTTTCTTT. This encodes CASCSDRADTEAFF.

Here the CDR3 reads CASSLGTGGETQYF. The CDR3 region has the DNA TGTGCCAGCAGCTTGGGAACGGGTGGGGAGACCCAGTACTTC. This chain joins TRBV5-8 and TRBJ2-5; D is uncertain. Germline V gene data show CDR1 as SGHTS and CDR2 as YDEGEE. The V and J ends lost 0 bases and 5 bases respectively, with 11 bases between them. The CDR3 sequence is 14 residues long.

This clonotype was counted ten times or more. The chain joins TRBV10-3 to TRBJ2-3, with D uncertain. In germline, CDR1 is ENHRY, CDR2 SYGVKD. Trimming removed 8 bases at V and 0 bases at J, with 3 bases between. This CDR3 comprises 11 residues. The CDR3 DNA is TGTGCCATCCGGAGCACAGATACGCAGTATTTT. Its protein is CAIRSTDTQYF.

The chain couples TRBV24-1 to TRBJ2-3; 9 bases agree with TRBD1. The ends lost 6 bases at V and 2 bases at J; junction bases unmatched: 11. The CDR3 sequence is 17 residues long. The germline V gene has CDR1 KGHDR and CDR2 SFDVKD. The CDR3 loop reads CATSPPPGQGYTDTQYF. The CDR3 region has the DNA TGTGCCACCAGTCCTCCCCCGGGACAGGGATACACAGATACGCAGTATTTT.

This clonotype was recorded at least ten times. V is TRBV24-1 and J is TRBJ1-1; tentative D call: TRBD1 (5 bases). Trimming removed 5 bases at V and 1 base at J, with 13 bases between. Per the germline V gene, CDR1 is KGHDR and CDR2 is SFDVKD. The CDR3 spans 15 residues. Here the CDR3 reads CATSGSAGENTEAFF. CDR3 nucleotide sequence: TGTGCCACCAGTGGGTCGGCGGGGGAGAACACTGAAGCTTTCTTT.

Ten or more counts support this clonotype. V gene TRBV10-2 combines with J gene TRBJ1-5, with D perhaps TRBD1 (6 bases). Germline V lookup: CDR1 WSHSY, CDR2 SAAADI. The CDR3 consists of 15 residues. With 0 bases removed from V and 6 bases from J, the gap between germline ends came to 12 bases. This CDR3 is CASSESGGAGQPQHF. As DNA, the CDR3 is TGCGCCAGCAGTGAGTCAGGGGGGGCAGGTCAGCCCCAGCATTTT.

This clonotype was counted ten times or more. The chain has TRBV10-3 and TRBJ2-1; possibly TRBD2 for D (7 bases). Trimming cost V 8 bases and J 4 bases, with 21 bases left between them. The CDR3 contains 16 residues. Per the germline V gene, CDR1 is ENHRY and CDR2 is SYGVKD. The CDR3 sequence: CAISKSGGRPYNEQFF. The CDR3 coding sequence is TGTGCCATCTCAAAATCGGGGGGCCGACCATACAATGAGCAGTTCTTC.

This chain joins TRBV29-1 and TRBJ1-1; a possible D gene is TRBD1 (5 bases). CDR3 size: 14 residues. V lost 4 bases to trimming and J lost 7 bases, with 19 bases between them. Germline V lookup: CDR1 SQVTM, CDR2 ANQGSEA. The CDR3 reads CSVVGTAARYEAFF. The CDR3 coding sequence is TGCAGCGTTGTAGGGACGGCAGCCCGATATGAAGCTTTCTTT.

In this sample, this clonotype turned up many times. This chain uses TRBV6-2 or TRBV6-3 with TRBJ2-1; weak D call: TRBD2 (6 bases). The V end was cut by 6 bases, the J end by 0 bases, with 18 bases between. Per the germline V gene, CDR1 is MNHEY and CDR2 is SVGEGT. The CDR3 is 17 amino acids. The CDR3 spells CASRGGTPFLSYNEQFF. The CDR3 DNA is TGTGCCAGCAGGGGCGGGACTCCCTTTCTCTCCTACAATGAGCAGTTCTTC.

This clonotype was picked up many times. CDR3 DNA: TGTGCCAGCAGTTTAGGTATCCATTCACCCCTCCACTTT. Encoded protein: CASSLGIHSPLHF. The gene calls are TRBV27 and TRBJ1-6; D is unclear. The length of the CDR3 is 13 residues. Deletions cut 2 bases from V and 8 bases from J, with 7 bases between. Germline assignment: CDR1 MNHEY and CDR2 SMNVEV (reference sequence).

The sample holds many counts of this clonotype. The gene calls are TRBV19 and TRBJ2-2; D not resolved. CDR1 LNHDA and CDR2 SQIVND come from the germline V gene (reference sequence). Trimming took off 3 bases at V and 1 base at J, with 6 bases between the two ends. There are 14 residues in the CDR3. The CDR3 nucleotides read TGTGCCAGTAGTATTCAGGAGAACACCGGGGAGCTGTTTTTT. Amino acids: CASSIQENTGELFF.

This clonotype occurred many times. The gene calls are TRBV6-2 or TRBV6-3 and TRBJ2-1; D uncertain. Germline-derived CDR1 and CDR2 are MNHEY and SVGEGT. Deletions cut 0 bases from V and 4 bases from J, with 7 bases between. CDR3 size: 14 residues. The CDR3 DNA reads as TGTGCCAGCAGTTACTCAGCCATGTACAATGAGCAGTTCTTC. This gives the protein CASSYSAMYNEQFF.

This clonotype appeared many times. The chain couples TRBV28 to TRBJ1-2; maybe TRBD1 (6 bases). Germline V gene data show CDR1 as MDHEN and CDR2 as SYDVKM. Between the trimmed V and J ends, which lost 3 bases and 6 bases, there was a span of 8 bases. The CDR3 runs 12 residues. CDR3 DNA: TGTGCCAGCAGTTTCGGGGGCGATGGCTACACCTTC. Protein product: CASSFGGDGYTF.

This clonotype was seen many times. The CDR3 loop reads CSVRKDTNQETQYF. In nucleotides, the CDR3 is TGCAGCGTGCGCAAGGACACCAACCAAGAGACCCAGTACTTC. V gene TRBV29-1 combines with J gene TRBJ2-5; tentatively, D is TRBD1 (5 bases). This CDR3 spans 14 amino acids. Germline V gene lookup returns CDR1 SQVTM and CDR2 ANQGSEA. Trimming left V 6 bases short and J 0 bases short, with 14 bases between.

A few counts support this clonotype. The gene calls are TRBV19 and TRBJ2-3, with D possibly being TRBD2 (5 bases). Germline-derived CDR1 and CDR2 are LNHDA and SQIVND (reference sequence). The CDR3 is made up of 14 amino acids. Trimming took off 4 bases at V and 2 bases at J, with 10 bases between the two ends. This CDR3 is CASSTLRDTDTQYF. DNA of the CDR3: TGTGCCAGTAGTACCCTGAGGGACACAGATACGCAGTATTTT.

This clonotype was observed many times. For the CDR3, the DNA is TGCGCCAGCAGCCCTGGCGATCTTACCTACGAGCAGTACTTC. This codes for CASSPGDLTYEQYF. The gene calls are TRBV5-1 and TRBJ2-7; D is unclear. V shed 4 bases and J shed 2 bases, with 13 bases lying between them. CDR1 is SGHRS, CDR2 YFSETQ, per germline. This CDR3 contains 14 residues.

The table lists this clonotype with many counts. The CDR3 region has the DNA TGTGCCAGCAGCTTAACCGGACTAGGGACCAATGAGCAGTTCTTC. It yields the protein CASSLTGLGTNEQFF. This chain links TRBV7-3 with TRBJ2-1; 7 positions match TRBD2. Germline values: CDR1 SGHTA, CDR2 FQGTGA. V lost 0 bases, J lost 6 bases, and 5 bases stayed unmatched. The CDR3 spans 15 residues.

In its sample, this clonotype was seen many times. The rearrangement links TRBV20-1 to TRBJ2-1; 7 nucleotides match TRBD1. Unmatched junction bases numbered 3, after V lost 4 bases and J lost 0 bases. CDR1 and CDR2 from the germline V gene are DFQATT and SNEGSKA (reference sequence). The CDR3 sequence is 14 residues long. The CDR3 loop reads CSATTGSSYNEQFF. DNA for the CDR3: TGCAGTGCTACGACAGGGAGCTCCTACAATGAGCAGTTCTTC.

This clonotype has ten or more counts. In DNA form, the CDR3 reads TGTGCCAGTCAGGACAGGGTCACCGGGGAGCTGTTTTTT. This gives the protein CASQDRVTGELFF. This sequence joins TRBV19 and TRBJ2-2; 8 nucleotides agree with TRBD1. This CDR3 is 13 amino acids long. Per the germline V gene, CDR1 is LNHDA and CDR2 is SQIVND (reference sequence). Losses at the gene ends were 8 bases for V and 4 bases for J; bases not matched to a gene: 3.

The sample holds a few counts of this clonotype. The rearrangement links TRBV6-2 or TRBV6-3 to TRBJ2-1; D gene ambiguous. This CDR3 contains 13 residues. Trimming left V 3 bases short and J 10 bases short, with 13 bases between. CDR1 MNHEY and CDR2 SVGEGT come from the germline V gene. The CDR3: CASSYLGVEEQFF. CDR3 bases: TGTGCCAGCAGTTATTTGGGTGTTGAGGAGCAGTTCTTC.

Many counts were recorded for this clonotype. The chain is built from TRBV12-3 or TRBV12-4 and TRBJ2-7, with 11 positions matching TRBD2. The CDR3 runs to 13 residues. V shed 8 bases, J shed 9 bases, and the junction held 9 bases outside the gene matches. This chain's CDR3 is CASGSGRDFVQYF. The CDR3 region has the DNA TGTGCCAGCGGTAGCGGGAGGGATTTTGTGCAGTACTTC.

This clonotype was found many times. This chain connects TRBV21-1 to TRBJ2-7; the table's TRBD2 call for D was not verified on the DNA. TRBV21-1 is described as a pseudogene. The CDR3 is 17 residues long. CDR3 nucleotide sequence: TGTGCCAGCAGCAAAATGTGGCGAGGCGGACTAGTCTACGAGCAGTACTTC. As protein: CASSKMWRGGLVYEQYF.

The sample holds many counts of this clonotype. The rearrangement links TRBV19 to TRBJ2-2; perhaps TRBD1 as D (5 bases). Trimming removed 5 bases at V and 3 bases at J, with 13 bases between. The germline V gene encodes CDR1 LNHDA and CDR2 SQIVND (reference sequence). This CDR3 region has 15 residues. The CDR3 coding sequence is TGTGCCAGTAGTCCACCGACAGAGTACACCGGGGAGCTGTTTTTT. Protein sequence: CASSPPTEYTGELFF. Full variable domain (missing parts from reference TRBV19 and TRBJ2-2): DGGITQSPKYLFRKEGQNVTLSCEQNLNHDAMYWYRQDPGQGLRLIYYSQIVNDFQKGDIAEGYSVSREKKESFPLTVTSAQKNPTAFYLCASSPPTEYTGELFFGEGSRLTVL.

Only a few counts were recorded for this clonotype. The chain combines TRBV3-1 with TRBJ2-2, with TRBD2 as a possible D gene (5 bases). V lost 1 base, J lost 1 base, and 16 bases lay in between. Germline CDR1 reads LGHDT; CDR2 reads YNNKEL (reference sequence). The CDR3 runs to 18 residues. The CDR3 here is CASSQGWVGVENTGELFF. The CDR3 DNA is TGTGCCAGCAGCCAAGGATGGGTGGGAGTGGAGAACACCGGGGAGCTGTTTTTT.

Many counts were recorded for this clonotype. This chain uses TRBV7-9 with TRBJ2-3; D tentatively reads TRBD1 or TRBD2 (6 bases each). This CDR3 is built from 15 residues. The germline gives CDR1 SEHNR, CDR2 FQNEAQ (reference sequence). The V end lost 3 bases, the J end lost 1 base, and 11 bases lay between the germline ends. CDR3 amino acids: CASSFGGGRTDTQYF. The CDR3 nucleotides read TGTGCCAGCAGCTTCGGTGGGGGGCGCACAGATACGCAGTATTTT.

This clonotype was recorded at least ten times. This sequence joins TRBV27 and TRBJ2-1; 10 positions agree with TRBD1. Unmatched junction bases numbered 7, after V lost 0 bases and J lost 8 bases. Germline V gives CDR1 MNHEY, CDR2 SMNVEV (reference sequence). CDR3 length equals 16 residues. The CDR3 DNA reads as TGTGCCAGCAGTTTATCGTGGGACAGGGGTATCGATGAGCAGTTCTTC. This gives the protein CASSLSWDRGIDEQFF.

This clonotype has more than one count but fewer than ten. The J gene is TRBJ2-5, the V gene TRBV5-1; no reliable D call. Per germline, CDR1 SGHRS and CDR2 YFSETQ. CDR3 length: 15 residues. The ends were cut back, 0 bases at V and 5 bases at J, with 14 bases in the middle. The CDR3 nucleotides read TGCGCCAGCAGCTTGGTGTCAGCCCTCGAGGAGACCCAGTACTTC. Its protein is CASSLVSALEETQYF.

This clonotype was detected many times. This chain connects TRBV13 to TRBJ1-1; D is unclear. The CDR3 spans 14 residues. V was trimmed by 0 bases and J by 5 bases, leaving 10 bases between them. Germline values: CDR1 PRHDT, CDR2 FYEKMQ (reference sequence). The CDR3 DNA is TGTGCCAGCAGCTTAGGATCCGTCGCGACTGAAGCTTTCTTT. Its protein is CASSLGSVATEAFF.

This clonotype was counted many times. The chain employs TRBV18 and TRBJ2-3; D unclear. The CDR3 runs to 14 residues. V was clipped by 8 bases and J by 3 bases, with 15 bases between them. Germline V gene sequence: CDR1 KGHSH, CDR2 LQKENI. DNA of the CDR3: TGTGCCAGCGTCGCAGGTATGAGGACAGATACGCAGTATTTT. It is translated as CASVAGMRTDTQYF.